This entry lists 5 T cell receptor beta chains sequenced from one sample in a study of CD8 T cells in ankylosing spondylitis. A single record per CDR3 protein comes from TCRdb applying MiXCR to the 5' RACE reads. Of 50,000 or so distinct CDR3 sequences listed, 7.4% are singletons. The sequencing input was blood, either unsorted or a sorted T cell fraction (not recorded which). These receptors all come from a female donor with ankylosing spondylitis or in good health (not recorded which).

This clonotype was detected many times. The chain uses TRBV3-1 and TRBJ2-3; D might be TRBD1 or TRBD2, each matching 6 bases. The CDR3 totals 17 residues. The germline V gene has CDR1 LGHDT and CDR2 YNNKEL (reference sequence). Trimming removed 0 bases at V and 4 bases at J, with 17 bases between. The CDR3 DNA reads TGTGCCAGCAGCCAAGACTTGGCAGGGGACTCCTCAGATACGCAGTATTTT. It yields the protein CASSQDLAGDSSDTQYF.

The sample holds many counts of this clonotype. The V gene is TRBV28, the J gene TRBJ2-3, with a weak D call TRBD1 (6 bases). Deletions cut 5 bases from V and 9 bases from J, with 18 bases between. The germline gives CDR1 MDHEN, CDR2 SYDVKM. CDR3 length: 14 residues. In DNA form, the CDR3 reads TGTGCCAGCAGTCCCCAATATTCCCAGGGGACGCAGTATTTT. Translating it yields CASSPQYSQGTQYF.

This clonotype was observed at least ten times. The chain has TRBV5-8 and TRBJ1-3, with a tentative D call TRBD1 (5 bases). From germline, CDR1 is SGHTS and CDR2 YDEGEE. Trimming removed 2 bases from V and 0 bases from J, with 18 bases in between. This CDR3 has 18 amino acids. CDR3 nucleotides: TGTGCCAGCAGCTTTAGGGGCGACAGTCTGTCCTCTGGAAACACCATATATTTT. Translated, it gives CASSFRGDSLSSGNTIYF.

This chain joins TRBV7-9 and TRBJ2-2, with D unclear. In germline, CDR1 is SEHNR, CDR2 FQNEAQ (reference sequence). The CDR3 totals 16 residues. Trimming stripped 1 base from V and 3 bases from J, with 12 bases between. DNA for the CDR3: TGTGCCAGCAGCTTAGTCGGCTTACGGGACACCGGGGAGCTGTTTTTT. The encoded protein is CASSLVGLRDTGELFF.

This clonotype was seen at least ten times. The chain links TRBV4-1 to TRBJ2-1; no clear D gene. The CDR3 consists of 14 residues. Between the trimmed V and J ends, which lost 2 bases and 4 bases, there was a span of 9 bases. Germline V gene sequence: CDR1 MGHRA, CDR2 YSYEKL. CDR3 amino acids: CASSQRTVYNEQFF. CDR3 bases: TGCGCCAGCAGCCAACGTACAGTATACAATGAGCAGTTCTTC.